Detailed here is one T cell receptor (beta chain). No antigen is known for it. The CDR3 extends over 16 amino acids. Germline V CDR1 and CDR2: MDHEN, SYDVKM. Trimming removed 6 bases from V and 1 base from J, with 16 bases in between. Primers: 60 Vbeta forward and 13 Jbeta reverse. The protocol was immunoSEQ multiplex PCR, while the TCRdb copy is restricted to in-frame clones and leaves out a portion. The sample consists of about 180,000 clones, 76% of them appearing once. The data are from a study of cytomegalovirus exposure and HLA in healthy donors. In the study overall: Clustering assigned 70% to 85% of the 350 to 400 genotyped donors to the Caucasian-associated ancestry cluster. The study, taken as a whole, reports: Presence/absence analyses treated sequencing depth as roughly uniform across donors. DRB1 had the most TCR associations and HLA-C the fewest, a later analysis found, with rates varying by HLA locus.

Sequencing input: PBMCs. The sequence was collected from a man between 18 and 29 years old in good health and CMV-seronegative. The rearrangement joins TRBV28 to TRBJ1-5, with a weak D call TRBD1 (5 bases). The CDR3 loop reads CASSPGAGLSNQPQHF. In DNA, the CDR3 is TGTGCCAGCAGCCCTGGGGCAGGTCTAAGCAATCAGCCCCAGCATTTT. The full variable domain, completed using reference TRBV28 and TRBJ1-5, is DVKVTQSSRYLVKRTGEKVFLECVQDMDHENMFWYRQDPGLGLRLIYFSYDVKMKEKGDIPEGYSVSREKKERFSLILESASTNQTSMYLCASSPGAGLSNQPQHFGDGTRLSIL.